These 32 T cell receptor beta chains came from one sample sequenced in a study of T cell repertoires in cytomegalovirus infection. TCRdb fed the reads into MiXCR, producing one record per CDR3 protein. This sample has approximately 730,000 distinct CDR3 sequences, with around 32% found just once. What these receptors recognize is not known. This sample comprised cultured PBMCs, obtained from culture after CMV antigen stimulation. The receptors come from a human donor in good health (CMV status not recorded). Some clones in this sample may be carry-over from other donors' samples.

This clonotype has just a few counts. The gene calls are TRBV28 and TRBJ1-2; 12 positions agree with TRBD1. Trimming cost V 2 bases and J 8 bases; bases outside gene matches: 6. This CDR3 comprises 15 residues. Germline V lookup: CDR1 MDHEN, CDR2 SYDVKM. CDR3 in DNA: TGTGCCAGCAGTTTAGGCGGGACAGGGGGCATCGGCTACACCTTC. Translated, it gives CASSLGGTGGIGYTF.

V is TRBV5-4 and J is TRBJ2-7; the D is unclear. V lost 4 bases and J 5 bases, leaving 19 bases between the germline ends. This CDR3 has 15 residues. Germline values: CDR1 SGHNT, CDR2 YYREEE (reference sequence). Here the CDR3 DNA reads TGTGCCAGCAGCCCCACGAGATATCGGATGAACGAGCAGTACTTC. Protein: CASSPTRYRMNEQYF.

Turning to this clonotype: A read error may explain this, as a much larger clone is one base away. The CDR3 here is CASTNTGTRWLPQHF. The CDR3 bases are TGTGCCAGCACCAACACCGGGACCCGGTGGCTGCCCCAGCATTTT. J is TRBJ1-5 and V is TRBV28, with a possible D match to TRBD1 (5 bases). This CDR3 is 15 amino acids long. V lost 7 bases to trimming and J lost 9 bases, with 22 bases between them. Germline CDR1 is MDHEN and CDR2 is SYDVKM.

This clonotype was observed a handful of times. As DNA, the CDR3 is TGCGCCAGCAGCCAACTAGCGCAGAGCTCCTACGAGCAGTACTTC. Its translation is CASSQLAQSSYEQYF. The J gene is TRBJ2-7, the V gene TRBV4-3; D possibly corresponds to TRBD2 (6 bases). Trimming removed 2 bases at V and 0 bases at J, with 11 bases between. Germline values: CDR1 LGHNA, CDR2 YSLEER. CDR3 length: 15 residues.

CDR3 sequence: CSARAGLYGYTF. The DNA of the CDR3 is TGCAGTGCTAGAGCAGGGTTGTATGGCTACACCTTC. This chain joins TRBV20-1 and TRBJ1-2, with D possibly matching TRBD1 (5 bases). V lost 1 base and J lost 5, with 8 bases in between. Germline-derived CDR1 and CDR2 are DFQATT and SNEGSKA (reference sequence). This CDR3 has 12 residues.

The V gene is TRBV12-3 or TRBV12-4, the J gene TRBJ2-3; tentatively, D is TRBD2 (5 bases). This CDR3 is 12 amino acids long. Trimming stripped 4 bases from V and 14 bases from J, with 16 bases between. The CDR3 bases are TGTGCCAGCAGTTGGTGGGCTGCGGCGGGGTATTTT. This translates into CASSWWAAAGYF.

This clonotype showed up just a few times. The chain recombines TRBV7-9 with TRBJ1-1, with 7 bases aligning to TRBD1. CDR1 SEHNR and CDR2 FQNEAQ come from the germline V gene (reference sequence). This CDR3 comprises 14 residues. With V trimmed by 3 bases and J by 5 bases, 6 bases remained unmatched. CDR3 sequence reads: CASSLVGGLTEAFF. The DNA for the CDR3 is TGTGCCAGCAGCTTGGTAGGGGGCCTAACTGAAGCTTTCTTT.

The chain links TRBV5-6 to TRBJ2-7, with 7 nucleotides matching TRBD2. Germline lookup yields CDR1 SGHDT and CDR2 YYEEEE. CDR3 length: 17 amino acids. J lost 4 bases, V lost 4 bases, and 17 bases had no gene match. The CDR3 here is CASSTSGTVRHRYEQYF. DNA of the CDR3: TGTGCCAGCAGCACAAGCGGGACGGTCCGGCATCGGTACGAGCAGTACTTC.

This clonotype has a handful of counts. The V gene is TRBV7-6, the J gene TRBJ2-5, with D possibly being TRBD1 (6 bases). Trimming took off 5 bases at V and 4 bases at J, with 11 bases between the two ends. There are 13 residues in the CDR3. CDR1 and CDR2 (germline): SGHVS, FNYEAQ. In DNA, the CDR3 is TGTGCCAGCAGCCAGACAGGCCGAGAGACCCAGTACTTC. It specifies CASSQTGRETQYF.

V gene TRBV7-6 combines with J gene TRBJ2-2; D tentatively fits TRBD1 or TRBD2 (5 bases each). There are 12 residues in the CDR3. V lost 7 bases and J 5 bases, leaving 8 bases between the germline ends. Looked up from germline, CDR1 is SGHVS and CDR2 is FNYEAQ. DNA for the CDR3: TGTGCCAGCATGGGGGAGACCGGGGAGCTGTTTTTT. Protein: CASMGETGELFF.

CDR3 in amino acids: CASGLVPSPRLTGELFF. The CDR3 bases are TGTGCTAGTGGTTTGGTACCGTCACCCCGACTCACCGGGGAGCTGTTTTTT. The rearrangement joins TRBV12-5 to TRBJ2-2, with D unresolved. The CDR3 contains 17 residues. Trimming pared 0 bases from V and 4 bases from J, leaving 15 bases between. Germline V lookup: CDR1 LGHNT, CDR2 FRNRAP. The full variable domain, completed using reference TRBV12-5 and TRBJ2-2, is DARVTQTPRHKVTEMGQEVTMRCQPILGHNTVFWYRQTMMQGLELLAYFRNRAPLDDSGMPKDRFSAEMPDATLATLKIQPSEPRDSAVYFCASGLVPSPRLTGELFFGEGSRLTVL.

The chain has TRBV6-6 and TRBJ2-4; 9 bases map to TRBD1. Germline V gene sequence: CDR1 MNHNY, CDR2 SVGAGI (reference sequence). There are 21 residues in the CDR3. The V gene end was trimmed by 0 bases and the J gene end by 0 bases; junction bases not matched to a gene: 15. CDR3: CASSYSYRDRVRGLAKNIQYF. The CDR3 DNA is TGTGCCAGCAGTTACTCCTACCGGGACAGGGTTAGAGGGCTAGCCAAAAACATTCAGTACTTC.

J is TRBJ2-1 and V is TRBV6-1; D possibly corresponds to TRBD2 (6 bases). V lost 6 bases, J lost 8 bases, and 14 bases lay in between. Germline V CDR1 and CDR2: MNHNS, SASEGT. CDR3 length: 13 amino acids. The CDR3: CASRTGLDDEQFF. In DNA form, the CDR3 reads TGTGCCAGCAGGACGGGACTGGACGATGAGCAGTTCTTC.

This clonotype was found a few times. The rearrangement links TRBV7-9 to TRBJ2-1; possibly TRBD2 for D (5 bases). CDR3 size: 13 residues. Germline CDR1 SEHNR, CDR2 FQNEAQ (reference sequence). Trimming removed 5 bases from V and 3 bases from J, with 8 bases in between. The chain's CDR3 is CASSAGGYNEQFF. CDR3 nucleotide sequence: TGTGCCAGCAGCGCAGGAGGCTACAATGAGCAGTTCTTC.

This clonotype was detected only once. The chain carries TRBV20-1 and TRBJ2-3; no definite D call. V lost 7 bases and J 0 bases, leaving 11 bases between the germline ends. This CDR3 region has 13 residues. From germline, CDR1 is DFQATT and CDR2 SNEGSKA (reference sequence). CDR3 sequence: CSEVLLSTDTQYF. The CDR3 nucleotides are TGCAGTGAGGTCCTACTTAGCACAGATACGCAGTATTTT.

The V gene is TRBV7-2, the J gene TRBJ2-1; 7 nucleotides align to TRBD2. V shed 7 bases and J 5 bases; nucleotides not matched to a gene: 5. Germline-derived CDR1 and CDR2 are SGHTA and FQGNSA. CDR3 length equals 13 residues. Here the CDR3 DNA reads TGTGCCAGCACCCGCGGGGGTAACAATGAGCAGTTCTTC. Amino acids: CASTRGGNNEQFF.

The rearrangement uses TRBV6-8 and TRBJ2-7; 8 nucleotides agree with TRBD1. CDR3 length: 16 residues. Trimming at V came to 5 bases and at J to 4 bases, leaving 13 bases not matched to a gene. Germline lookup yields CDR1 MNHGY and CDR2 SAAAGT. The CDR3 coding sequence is TGTGCCAGCAGTCGTACGTCCAGGGGGCAAAGATACGAGCAGTACTTC. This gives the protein CASSRTSRGQRYEQYF.

CDR3 amino acids: CASSRWTGNTEAFF. CDR3 coding DNA: TGTGCCAGCAGCCGTTGGACGGGGAACACTGAAGCTTTCTTT. This chain connects TRBV14 to TRBJ1-1, with D unclear. The CDR3 has 14 residues. Germline V gene data show CDR1 as SGHDN and CDR2 as FVKESK. V was clipped by 4 bases and J by 1 base, with 10 bases between them.

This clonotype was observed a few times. CDR3 loop: CAISGGATYNEQFF. The CDR3 DNA reads TGTGCCATCAGTGGGGGGGCTACCTACAATGAGCAGTTCTTC. The chain couples TRBV10-3 to TRBJ2-1; D is tentatively TRBD1 or TRBD2 (6 bases each). The V gene's germline CDR1 is ENHRY and CDR2 SYGVKD. V was pared by 4 bases and J by 2 bases, with 9 bases between. This CDR3 has 14 residues.

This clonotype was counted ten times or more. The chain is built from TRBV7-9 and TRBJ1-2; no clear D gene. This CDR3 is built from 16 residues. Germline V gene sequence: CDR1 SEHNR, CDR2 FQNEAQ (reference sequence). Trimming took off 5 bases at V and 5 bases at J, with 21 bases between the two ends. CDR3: CASSPPWAHPRYGYTF. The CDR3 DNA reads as TGTGCCAGCAGCCCCCCGTGGGCTCATCCCCGATATGGCTACACCTTC.

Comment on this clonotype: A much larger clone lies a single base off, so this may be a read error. CDR3 residues: CASTLQANTEAFF. CDR3 bases: TGTGCCAGCACTTTACAGGCGAACACTGAAGCTTTCTTT. The chain combines TRBV7-9 with TRBJ1-1; possibly TRBD1 for D (5 bases). The ends were cut back, 7 bases at V and 1 base at J, with 10 bases in the middle. Looked up from germline, CDR1 is SEHNR and CDR2 is FQNEAQ (reference sequence). CDR3 length: 13 amino acids.

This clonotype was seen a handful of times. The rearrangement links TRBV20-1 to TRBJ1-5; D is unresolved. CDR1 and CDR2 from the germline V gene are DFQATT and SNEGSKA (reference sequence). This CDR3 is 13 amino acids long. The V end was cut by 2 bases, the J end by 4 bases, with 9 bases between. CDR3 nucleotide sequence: TGCAGTGCTAGACGCCCGGGAAATCAGCCCCAGCATTTT. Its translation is CSARRPGNQPQHF.

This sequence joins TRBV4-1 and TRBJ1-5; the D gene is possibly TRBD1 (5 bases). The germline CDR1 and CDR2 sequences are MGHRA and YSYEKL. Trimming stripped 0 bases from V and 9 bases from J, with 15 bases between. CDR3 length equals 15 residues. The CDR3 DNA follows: TGCGCCAGCAGCCAAGAAGGACAACCAGCTGGGCCCCAGCATTTT. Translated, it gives CASSQEGQPAGPQHF.

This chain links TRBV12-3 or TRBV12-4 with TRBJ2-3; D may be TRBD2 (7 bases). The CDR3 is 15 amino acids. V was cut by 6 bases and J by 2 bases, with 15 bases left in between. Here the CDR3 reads CASSPTGGDTDTQYF. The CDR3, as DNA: TGTGCCAGCAGCCCGACGGGGGGCGACACAGATACGCAGTATTTT.

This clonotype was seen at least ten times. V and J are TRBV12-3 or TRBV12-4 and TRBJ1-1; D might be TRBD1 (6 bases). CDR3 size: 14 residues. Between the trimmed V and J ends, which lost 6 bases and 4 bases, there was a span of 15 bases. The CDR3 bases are TGTGCCAGCAGCTCCGGGACATTTTCCACTGAAGCTTTCTTT. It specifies CASSSGTFSTEAFF.

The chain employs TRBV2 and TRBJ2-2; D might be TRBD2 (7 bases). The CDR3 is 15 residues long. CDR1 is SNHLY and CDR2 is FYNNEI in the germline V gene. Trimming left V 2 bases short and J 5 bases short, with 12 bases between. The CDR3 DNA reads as TGTGCCAGCAGTGAATGGGGGGGCTCGACCGGGGAGCTGTTTTTT. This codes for CASSEWGGSTGELFF. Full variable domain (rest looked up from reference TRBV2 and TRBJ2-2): EPEVTQTPSHQVTQMGQEVILRCVPISNHLYFYWYRQILGQKVEFLVSFYNNEISEKSEIFDDQFSVERPDGSNFTLKIRSTKLEDSAMYFCASSEWGGSTGELFFGEGSRLTVL.

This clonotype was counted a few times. The DNA for the CDR3 is TGCGCCAGCAGCCAAGATAAAATAGGGGAGCAGTTCTTC. Its protein product is CASSQDKIGEQFF. V is TRBV4-1 and J is TRBJ2-1, with D unclear. V lost 0 bases and J 10 bases, leaving 10 bases between the germline ends. Germline CDR1 MGHRA, CDR2 YSYEKL. The CDR3 runs to 13 residues.

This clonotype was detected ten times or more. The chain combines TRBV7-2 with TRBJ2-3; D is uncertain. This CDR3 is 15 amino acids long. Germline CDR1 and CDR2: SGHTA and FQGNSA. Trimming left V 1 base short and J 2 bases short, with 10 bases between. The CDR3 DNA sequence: TGTGCCAGCAGCTTAGGGAGTAGCTTCACAGATACGCAGTATTTT. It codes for CASSLGSSFTDTQYF.

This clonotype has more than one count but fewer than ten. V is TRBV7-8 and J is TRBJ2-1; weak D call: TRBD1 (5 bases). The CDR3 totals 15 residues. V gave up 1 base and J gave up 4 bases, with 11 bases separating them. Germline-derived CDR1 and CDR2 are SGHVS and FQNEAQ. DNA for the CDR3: TGTGCCAGCAGCTTAGGGGGCACCATATACAATGAGCAGTTCTTC. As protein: CASSLGGTIYNEQFF.

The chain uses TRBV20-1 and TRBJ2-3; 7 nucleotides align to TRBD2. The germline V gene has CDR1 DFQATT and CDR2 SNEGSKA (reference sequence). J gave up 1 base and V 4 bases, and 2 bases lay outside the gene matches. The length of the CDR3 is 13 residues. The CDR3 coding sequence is TGCAGTGCTAAGCTAGCGGGCACAGATACGCAGTATTTT. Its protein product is CSAKLAGTDTQYF.

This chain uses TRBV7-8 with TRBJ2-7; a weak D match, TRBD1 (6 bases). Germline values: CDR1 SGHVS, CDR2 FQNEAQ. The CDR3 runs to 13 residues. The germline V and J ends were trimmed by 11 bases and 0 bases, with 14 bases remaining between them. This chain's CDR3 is CASGAGASYEQYF. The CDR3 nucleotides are TGTGCCTCAGGGGCAGGGGCCTCCTACGAGCAGTACTTC.

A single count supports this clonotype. CDR3 DNA: TGCAGCGTTGAAGGGACCGTCGGGAACACCGGGGAGCTGTTTTTT. Translated: CSVEGTVGNTGELFF. The V and J genes are TRBV29-1 and TRBJ2-2; D gene unclear. CDR3 length: 15 residues. Trimming shortened V by 1 base and J by 1 base, and 10 bases separated the two germline ends. CDR1 is SQVTM, CDR2 ANQGSEA, per germline.